What follows describes a single TCR beta chain. Sequencing used immunoSEQ multiplex PCR; TCRdb keeps in-frame clones, though not all of them. This table holds 200,000 to 250,000 clones, 80% found once. The data were taken from a study of blood T cell repertoires in COVID-19. Germline V gives CDR1 LNHNV, CDR2 YYDKDF (reference sequence). V lost 3 bases and J lost 0; bases outside the gene matches: 2. This CDR3 has 14 amino acids. The sequence was collected from a woman aged 70-85 years with acute or convalescent COVID-19. The sequencing input was peripheral blood. V usage is TRBV15 and J usage is TRBJ2-7; 7 bases match TRBD1. The CDR3 DNA reads TGTGCCACCAGCAGTAGGGACAGCTCCTACGAGCAGTACTTC. This sequence encodes CATSSRDSSYEQYF.